Listed here are 27 T cell receptor beta chains from one sample, sequenced in a study of T cell responses to AZD1222 COVID-19 vaccine. The repertoire was sequenced with immunoSEQ multiplex PCR; TCRdb's copy has only in-frame clones and lacks some. The data show 100,000 to 150,000 clones, 70% to 90% seen once. The source material was peripheral blood, sampled on day 0 of AZD1222 vaccination. The source of these receptors is an adult in good health.

This chain links TRBV5-1 with TRBJ2-6; D gene ambiguous. The CDR3 is made up of 17 amino acids. The V and J ends lost 1 base and 1 base respectively, with 12 bases between them. Per germline, CDR1 SGHRS and CDR2 YFSETQ. The CDR3 region is CASSLLGAASGANVLTF. DNA for the CDR3: TGCGCCAGCAGCTTGCTGGGCGCAGCATCTGGGGCCAACGTCCTGACTTTC.

This chain joins TRBV9 and TRBJ2-5; 8 bases fit TRBD2. Germline loops: CDR1 SGDLS, CDR2 YYNGEE. The CDR3 consists of 13 residues. V was clipped by 7 bases and J by 1 base; unmatched bases: 3. The CDR3 DNA reads TGTGCCAGCTCCGGGACTAGCCAAGAGACCCAGTACTTC. This encodes CASSGTSQETQYF.

This clone was seen only a few times. The chain employs TRBV11-2 and TRBJ2-7; 7 bases map to TRBD1. The CDR3 has 15 amino acids. CDR1 SGHAT and CDR2 FQNNGV come from the germline V gene. V shed 5 bases, J shed 1 base, and the junction held 8 bases outside the gene matches. The CDR3 reads CASSNKGRGSYEQYF. CDR3 DNA sequence: TGTGCCAGCAGCAACAAGGGCAGGGGGTCCTACGAGCAGTACTTC. Combining the CDR3 with reference TRBV11-2 and TRBJ2-7 gives the whole variable domain EAGVAQSPRYKIIEKRQSVAFWCNPISGHATLYWYQQILGQGPKLLIQFQNNGVVDDSQLPKDRFSAERLKGVDSTLKIQPAKLEDSAVYLCASSNKGRGSYEQYFGPGTRLTVT.

The CDR3 coding sequence is TGTGCCAGTAGGAGACAGGGGAACTATGGCTACACCTTC. This codes for CASRRQGNYGYTF. This chain uses TRBV19 with TRBJ1-2; 8 bases are shared with TRBD1. The CDR3 is 13 residues long. J was trimmed by 2 bases and V by 6 bases; bases with no gene match: 2. The germline CDR1 and CDR2 sequences are LNHDA and SQIVND (reference sequence).

The rearrangement joins TRBV28 to TRBJ1-2; tentative D call: TRBD1 (6 bases). V lost 6 bases and J lost 4, with 15 bases in between. This CDR3 spans 14 amino acids. Per germline, CDR1 MDHEN and CDR2 SYDVKM. CDR3 region: CASRPQGFSYGYTF. The CDR3 coding sequence is TGTGCCAGCAGGCCCCAGGGGTTTAGCTATGGCTACACCTTC.

The V call is TRBV5-1, the J call TRBJ1-2, with D uncertain. The CDR3 extends over 13 amino acids. Trimming removed 0 bases from V and 8 bases from J, with 11 bases in between. In germline, CDR1 is SGHRS, CDR2 YFSETQ. The CDR3 region has the DNA TGCGCCAGCAGCTTGGCCGGGTCGGGGGGCTACACCTTC. Protein: CASSLAGSGGYTF. Full variable domain (missing parts from reference TRBV5-1 and TRBJ1-2): KAGVTQTPRYLIKTRGQQVTLSCSPISGHRSVSWYQQTPGQGLQFLFEYFSETQRNKGNFPGRFSGRQFSNSRSEMNVSTLELGDSALYLCASSLAGSGGYTFGSGTRLTVV.

The genes are TRBV5-5 and TRBJ1-5; no clear D gene. Germline V gene data show CDR1 as SGHKS and CDR2 as YYEKEE (reference sequence). V lost 4 bases, J lost 5 bases, and 19 bases lay in between. CDR3 length equals 16 residues. This CDR3 is CASSATLTGTHQPQHF. The CDR3 DNA follows: TGTGCCAGCAGCGCTACTTTAACTGGTACCCATCAGCCCCAGCATTTT.

V and J are TRBV24-1 and TRBJ2-3; no clear D gene. This CDR3 region has 11 residues. Trimming took off 5 bases at V and 6 bases at J, with 5 bases between the two ends. Germline lookup yields CDR1 KGHDR and CDR2 SFDVKD. The CDR3 DNA follows: TGTGCCACCAGTGCGCACGATACGCAGTATTTT. Residues: CATSAHDTQYF.

This chain joins TRBV10-3 and TRBJ2-3; 9 bases are a match to TRBD1. Trimming cost V 6 bases and J 4 bases; bases outside gene matches: 2. The CDR3 is 13 residues long. The germline V gene has CDR1 ENHRY and CDR2 SYGVKD. The CDR3 bases are TGTGCCATCAGGGGACAGGGCGCAGATACGCAGTATTTT. This translates into CAIRGQGADTQYF.

V is TRBV28 and J is TRBJ1-3; D gene unclear. This CDR3 is 13 amino acids long. V was trimmed by 3 bases and J by 4 bases, leaving 7 bases between them. Germline CDR1 MDHEN, CDR2 SYDVKM. The CDR3 DNA reads as TGTGCCAGCAGTTTCGCCAGAGGAAACACCATATATTTT. Protein product: CASSFARGNTIYF.

The chain has TRBV5-4 and TRBJ2-1; TRBD2 is a possible D gene (5 bases). The V and J ends lost 0 bases and 9 bases respectively, with 13 bases between them. Germline values: CDR1 SGHNT, CDR2 YYREEE (reference sequence). This CDR3 has 14 residues. DNA for the CDR3: TGTGCCAGCAGCTTGGAGGGAATCGAGGGTGAGCAGTTCTTC. Its translation is CASSLEGIEGEQFF.

The chain carries TRBV4-2 and TRBJ2-2; D is unclear. The CDR3 is 15 residues long. The germline V gene has CDR1 LGHNA and CDR2 YNFKEQ. V shed 4 bases and J shed 0 bases, with 9 bases lying between them. CDR3 nucleotide sequence: TGTGCCAGCAGCCGGGAACCCGCGAACACCGGGGAGCTGTTTTTT. Its protein is CASSREPANTGELFF.

The chain links TRBV9 to TRBJ2-5; D is ambiguous. CDR1 and CDR2 from the germline V gene are SGDLS and YYNGEE. This CDR3 region has 15 residues. V lost 2 bases, J lost 3 bases, and 14 bases lay in between. The CDR3 coding sequence is TGTGCCAGCAGCGTCTCTCCTGGGGTTGAAGAGACCCAGTACTTC. Its translation is CASSVSPGVEETQYF. The full variable domain, with the rest looked up from reference TRBV9 and TRBJ2-5, is DSGVTQTPKHLITATGQRVTLRCSPRSGDLSVYWYQQSLDQGLQFLIQYYNGEERAKGNILERFSAQQFPDLHSELNLSSLELGDSALYFCASSVSPGVEETQYFGPGTRLLVL.

CDR3 nucleotides: TGTGCCAGTAATAGACTACCCAGCACAGATACGCAGTATTTT. It is translated as CASNRLPSTDTQYF. This chain connects TRBV19 to TRBJ2-3, with a tentative D call TRBD2 (5 bases). Between the trimmed V and J ends, which lost 7 bases and 0 bases, there was a span of 11 bases. The germline CDR1 and CDR2 sequences are LNHDA and SQIVND (reference sequence). This CDR3 contains 14 residues.

The V call is TRBV6-5, the J call TRBJ2-4, with D uncertain. Trimming took off 7 bases at V and 5 bases at J, with 15 bases between the two ends. Germline CDR1 MNHEY, CDR2 SVGAGI. The CDR3 runs 14 residues. CDR3 nucleotides: TGTGCCAGCACTCCCGCCTTCGAACAAAACATTCAGTACTTC. Protein product: CASTPAFEQNIQYF.

This clone showed up just a few times. The rearrangement joins TRBV9 to TRBJ2-2, with a weak D call TRBD1 (6 bases). This CDR3 is built from 15 residues. V was clipped by 3 bases and J by 5 bases, with 14 bases between them. Germline CDR1 reads SGDLS; CDR2 reads YYNGEE. The CDR3 protein is CASSAYRVGTGELFF. CDR3 sequence (DNA): TGTGCCAGCAGCGCCTACAGGGTAGGAACCGGGGAGCTGTTTTTT.

A single count supports this clone. The rearrangement joins TRBV9 to TRBJ2-3; 8 bases agree with TRBD2. Germline values: CDR1 SGDLS, CDR2 YYNGEE. V was pared by 0 bases and J by 4 bases, with 7 bases of the junction left unmatched. The CDR3 totals 16 residues. This chain's CDR3 is CASSVVAGRGSDTQYF. DNA for the CDR3: TGTGCCAGCAGCGTAGTAGCGGGGAGAGGCTCAGATACGCAGTATTTT.

A single count supports this clone. This chain joins TRBV30 and TRBJ2-2, with D unresolved. Trimming removed 3 bases at V and 2 bases at J, with 10 bases between. The CDR3 sequence is 14 residues long. Germline V gene sequence: CDR1 GTSNPN, CDR2 SVGIG (reference sequence). In DNA, the CDR3 is TGTGCCTGGAGGACGACGGTTAACACCGGGGAGCTGTTTTTT. It yields the protein CAWRTTVNTGELFF.

This clone occurred once. The genes are TRBV9 and TRBJ2-1; TRBD2 matches 9 bases. The CDR3 spans 15 residues. The trim removed 2 bases at V and 4 bases at J, leaving 4 bases unmatched. From germline, CDR1 is SGDLS and CDR2 YYNGEE. In DNA form, the CDR3 reads TGTGCCAGCAGCGTCCTAGCGGGACTGTACAATGAGCAGTTCTTC. The encoded protein is CASSVLAGLYNEQFF. The whole variable domain, remainder taken from reference TRBV9 and TRBJ2-1, is DSGVTQTPKHLITATGQRVTLRCSPRSGDLSVYWYQQSLDQGLQFLIQYYNGEERAKGNILERFSAQQFPDLHSELNLSSLELGDSALYFCASSVLAGLYNEQFFGPGTRLTVL.

The genes are TRBV11-3 and TRBJ2-1; D remains ambiguous. This CDR3 contains 14 residues. Germline CDR1 reads SGHNT; CDR2 reads YENEEA. The V end lost 4 bases, the J end lost 8 bases, and 15 bases lay between the germline ends. CDR3 bases: TGTGCCAGCAGCTCCCCCCCGGAGATCTATGAGCAGTTCTTC. This gives the protein CASSSPPEIYEQFF. Based on the CDR3 plus reference TRBV11-3 and TRBJ2-1, the full variable domain is EAGVVQSPRYKIIEKKQPVAFWCNPISGHNTLYWYLQNLGQGPELLIRYENEEAVDDSQLPKDRFSAERLKGVDSTLKIQPAELGDSAVYLCASSSPPEIYEQFFGPGTRLTVL.

This chain connects TRBV6-5 to TRBJ2-2; 8 nucleotides align to TRBD2. The CDR3 consists of 15 residues. The J segment lost 3 bases and the V segment lost 6 bases, leaving 6 bases of the junction unmatched. Looked up from germline, CDR1 is MNHEY and CDR2 is SVGAGI. CDR3 nucleotide sequence: TGTGCCAGCAGGCAAAGCGGGGGTGACACCGGGGAGCTGTTTTTT. Translation: CASRQSGGDTGELFF.

As for this clone: Other DNA sequences in this sample translate to the same CDR3. The CDR3 DNA reads as TGCGCCAGCAGCTCCAGGACAGCGAACACTGAAGCTTTCTTT. Its protein product is CASSSRTANTEAFF. This rearrangement joins TRBV5-1 to TRBJ1-1; D is possibly TRBD1 (6 bases). There are 14 residues in the CDR3. Trimming pared 3 bases from V and 1 base from J, leaving 10 bases between. Germline V gene data show CDR1 as SGHRS and CDR2 as YFSETQ.

The CDR3 DNA sequence: TGTGCCAGCAGCTTGTCGGATACCTACGAGCAGTACTTC. It specifies CASSLSDTYEQYF. The chain carries TRBV11-2 and TRBJ2-7, with D hard to call. V lost 3 bases and J 2 bases, leaving 8 bases between the germline ends. The CDR3 has 13 residues. Germline CDR1 is SGHAT and CDR2 is FQNNGV.

The genes are TRBV2 and TRBJ2-2, with a tentative D call TRBD2 (5 bases). The germline gives CDR1 SNHLY, CDR2 FYNNEI. This CDR3 contains 14 residues. Trimming shortened V by 2 bases and J by 7 bases, and 11 bases separated the two germline ends. The CDR3 coding sequence is TGTGCCAGCAGTGAAATATCAACTAGCGGGGAGCTGTTTTTT. This codes for CASSEISTSGELFF.

The gene calls are TRBV20-1 and TRBJ1-2; D ambiguous. V lost 3 bases and J 4 bases, leaving 9 bases between the germline ends. Germline V gene sequence: CDR1 DFQATT, CDR2 SNEGSKA (reference sequence). The CDR3 has 12 residues. The CDR3 spells CSASSWSYGYTF. The CDR3 region has the DNA TGCAGTGCTAGTAGCTGGAGCTATGGCTACACCTTC.

This sequence joins TRBV28 and TRBJ1-1, with unresolved D. Germline CDR1 is MDHEN and CDR2 is SYDVKM. Trimming took 1 base from V and 7 from J, leaving 10 bases between them. The CDR3 totals 13 residues. DNA for the CDR3: TGTGCCAGCAGTTTATCGACAAGCCTTGAAGCTTTCTTT. It is translated as CASSLSTSLEAFF.

The chain is built from TRBV7-9 and TRBJ2-5; tentatively, D is TRBD1 (5 bases). V was pared by 1 base and J by 5 bases, with 14 bases between. The V gene's germline CDR1 is SEHNR and CDR2 FQNEAQ (reference sequence). The CDR3 runs 15 residues. CDR3 protein: CASSLGGHNPETQYF. The CDR3 nucleotides are TGTGCCAGCAGCTTAGGGGGCCACAACCCGGAGACCCAGTACTTC.